What follows are 27 T cell receptor beta chains derived from one specimen sequenced in a study of T-cell reconstitution after alpha-beta-depleted transplantation in children. Construction of the TCRbeta library involved unique molecular identifiers. TCRdb redid the calling of the PCR reads with MiXCR, one entry per CDR3 protein. This table holds about 270,000 distinct CDR3 sequences, over 8% found once. The input for sequencing was PBMCs from the stem cell graft donor, taken from the stem cell graft. Every receptor here comes from a human donor who donated a stem cell graft to a child with SCID.

This clonotype occurred a few times. CDR3 sequence reads: CASSLRAEYQETQYF. In DNA form, the CDR3 reads TGCGCCAGCAGCTTGAGGGCAGAGTACCAAGAGACCCAGTACTTC. V and J are TRBV5-1 and TRBJ2-5; D is unresolved. The CDR3 covers 15 residues. Trimming cost V 1 base and J 0 bases, with 10 bases left between them. Germline values: CDR1 SGHRS, CDR2 YFSETQ.

This clonotype was seen a few times. CDR3 DNA sequence: TGTGCCAGCAGTTTATGGGGGACTAGCGTCAGCACAGATACGCAGTATTTT. It encodes CASSLWGTSVSTDTQYF. V usage is TRBV27 and J usage is TRBJ2-3; 10 bases map to TRBD2. The CDR3 covers 17 residues. Looked up from germline, CDR1 is MNHEY and CDR2 is SMNVEV (reference sequence). J gave up 0 bases and V 1 base, and 4 bases lay outside the gene matches.

The V gene is TRBV3-1, the J gene TRBJ2-1; D unclear. Trimming left V 2 bases short and J 9 bases short, with 11 bases between. This CDR3 is 13 amino acids long. Germline CDR1 reads LGHDT; CDR2 reads YNNKEL (reference sequence). CDR3 DNA sequence: TGTGCCAGCAGCCAAAGAACGGGTGGTGAGCAGTTCTTC. It yields the protein CASSQRTGGEQFF.

This clonotype has just a few counts. The CDR3 protein is CASSSDTSSSYEQYF. The CDR3, as DNA: TGTGCCAGCAGCTCCGACACGTCGAGCTCCTACGAGCAGTACTTC. The rearrangement joins TRBV7-9 to TRBJ2-7; D unresolved. The germline V gene has CDR1 SEHNR and CDR2 FQNEAQ (reference sequence). Trimming shortened V by 4 bases and J by 0 bases, and 13 bases separated the two germline ends. The CDR3 has 15 residues.

Concerning this clonotype: Possible read error: a much larger clone is one base away. The rearrangement links TRBV2 to TRBJ2-1; the match to TRBD2 covers 7 bases. Germline CDR1 SNHLY, CDR2 FYNNEI. V was clipped by 8 bases and J by 8 bases; unmatched bases: 18. The CDR3 is 16 residues long. CDR3 nucleotide sequence: TGTGCCAGCCGAGAGCGTATCCTAGCGGTGGGGCATGAGCAGTTCTTC. Translation: CASRERILAVGHEQFF.

This clonotype showed up many times. This rearrangement joins TRBV3-1 to TRBJ1-2; D uncertain. The CDR3 totals 13 residues. With 1 base removed from V and 7 bases from J, the gap between germline ends came to 10 bases. The germline V gene encodes CDR1 LGHDT and CDR2 YNNKEL (reference sequence). The DNA of the CDR3 is TGTGCCAGCAGCCAAGGCGGGGAACCTGGCTACACCTTC. This translates into CASSQGGEPGYTF.

Only a few counts were recorded for this clonotype. The V call is TRBV2, the J call TRBJ2-7; TRBD1 matches at 10 bases. Germline-derived CDR1 and CDR2 are SNHLY and FYNNEI. The CDR3 consists of 16 residues. Trimming cost V 6 bases and J 2 bases; bases outside gene matches: 10. The CDR3 DNA reads as TGTGCCAGCAGCAACCGGGACAGGGGATTCCCCTACGAGCAGTACTTC. The encoded protein is CASSNRDRGFPYEQYF.

The chain has TRBV5-6 and TRBJ1-5; 7 bases map to TRBD1. Germline CDR1 is SGHDT and CDR2 is YYEEEE. V trimming: 4 bases; J trimming: 5 bases; junction bases outside the gene matches: 6. The CDR3 has 14 amino acids. CDR3 sequence (DNA): TGTGCCAGCAGCGCAGAACAGGGGCATCAGCCCCAGCATTTT. Protein sequence: CASSAEQGHQPQHF.

This clonotype occurred many times. The chain joins TRBV29-1 to TRBJ2-2; TRBD2 agrees at 11 bases. CDR3 size: 14 residues. Germline lookup yields CDR1 SQVTM and CDR2 ANQGSEA. Unmatched junction bases numbered 5, after V lost 4 bases and J lost 7 bases. The CDR3 sequence: CSVGTSGFLGELFF. The CDR3 nucleotides are TGCAGCGTTGGGACTAGCGGGTTTCTCGGGGAGCTGTTTTTT.

The chain links TRBV28 to TRBJ1-4; D call uncertain. CDR1 MDHEN and CDR2 SYDVKM come from the germline V gene. The length of the CDR3 is 12 residues. The V gene lost 6 bases and the J gene lost 8 bases, with 10 bases spanning the gap. CDR3 sequence: CASSPVGEKLFF. The CDR3 bases are TGTGCCAGCAGCCCCGTAGGGGAAAAACTGTTTTTT.

The chain couples TRBV29-1 to TRBJ2-5; TRBD2 agrees at 9 bases. CDR3 length: 16 amino acids. V was pared by 2 bases and J by 2 bases, with 9 bases of the junction left unmatched. The germline V gene has CDR1 SQVTM and CDR2 ANQGSEA. DNA for the CDR3: TGCAGCGTTGAAATCGGGCTAGCGGGGCCACAAGAGACCCAGTACTTC. This codes for CSVEIGLAGPQETQYF.

This clonotype was counted at least ten times. The chain recombines TRBV7-9 with TRBJ2-7, with 9 positions matching TRBD1. Germline lookup yields CDR1 SEHNR and CDR2 FQNEAQ (reference sequence). The ends lost 1 base at V and 7 bases at J; junction bases unmatched: 5. The CDR3 extends over 14 amino acids. In DNA, the CDR3 is TGTGCCAGCAGCTTAGAACAGGGGGCGGATGAGCAGTACTTC. As protein: CASSLEQGADEQYF.

In its sample, this clonotype was seen many times. V and J are TRBV12-3 or TRBV12-4 and TRBJ1-4; 7 nucleotides match TRBD1. The CDR3 runs 13 residues. V gave up 10 bases and J gave up 5 bases; unmatched junction bases: 7. Here the CDR3 reads CATRDSPNEKLFF. In DNA form, the CDR3 reads TGTGCCACACGGGACAGCCCGAATGAAAAACTGTTTTTT.

This clonotype has a count of ten or more. The V call is TRBV6-5, the J call TRBJ1-1; D ambiguous. Deletions cut 2 bases from V and 7 bases from J, with 17 bases between. The germline gives CDR1 MNHEY, CDR2 SVGAGI. This CDR3 is built from 15 residues. CDR3 in amino acids: CASSYQPIGLREAFF. The CDR3 region has the DNA TGTGCCAGCAGTTACCAGCCCATCGGACTGCGTGAAGCTTTCTTT.

This chain links TRBV6-1 with TRBJ1-5; D not certain. This CDR3 is 13 amino acids long. Germline loops: CDR1 MNHNS, CDR2 SASEGT. CDR3 sequence: CAAGSVGNQPQHF. In nucleotides, the CDR3 is TGTGCTGCTGGGTCAGTCGGCAATCAGCCCCAGCATTTT.

This clonotype was counted only a few times. J is TRBJ2-3 and V is TRBV2; D remains ambiguous. CDR1 and CDR2 from the germline V gene are SNHLY and FYNNEI. The CDR3 spans 13 residues. V lost 5 bases and J 2 bases, leaving 8 bases between the germline ends. The CDR3 bases are TGTGCCAGCAGTTGGGCCAACACAGATACGCAGTATTTT. Residues: CASSWANTDTQYF. Full variable domain (missing parts from reference TRBV2 and TRBJ2-3): EPEVTQTPSHQVTQMGQEVILRCVPISNHLYFYWYRQILGQKVEFLVSFYNNEISEKSEIFDDQFSVERPDGSNFTLKIRSTKLEDSAMYFCASSWANTDTQYFGPGTRLTVL.

This clonotype was counted a few times. The rearrangement links TRBV6-5 to TRBJ2-1; no clear D gene. Germline V gene lookup returns CDR1 MNHEY and CDR2 SVGAGI. The V gene lost 6 bases and the J gene lost 0 bases, with 12 bases spanning the gap. This CDR3 spans 15 amino acids. The CDR3 DNA is TGTGCCAGCAGCGGCATTACGTTCTCCTACAATGAGCAGTTCTTC. As protein: CASSGITFSYNEQFF.

The chain uses TRBV7-9 and TRBJ1-5; D is undetermined. The CDR3 spans 12 residues. V lost 5 bases and J lost 7, with 9 bases in between. Germline V lookup: CDR1 SEHNR, CDR2 FQNEAQ (reference sequence). The CDR3 sequence is CASSKEGQPQHF. CDR3 in DNA: TGTGCCAGCAGCAAGGAGGGCCAGCCCCAGCATTTT.

This clonotype appeared a few times. J is TRBJ2-2 and V is TRBV5-1; D is undetermined. Germline loops: CDR1 SGHRS, CDR2 YFSETQ. The CDR3 is 13 amino acids. V shed 1 base and J shed 6 bases, with 7 bases lying between them. DNA of the CDR3: TGCGCCAGCAGCTTGAGATACGCCGGGGAGCTGTTTTTT. Translating it yields CASSLRYAGELFF.

This clonotype occurred many times. The gene calls are TRBV10-3 and TRBJ2-1, with no clear D. Germline-derived CDR1 and CDR2 are ENHRY and SYGVKD. CDR3 length: 11 amino acids. Trimming shortened V by 3 bases and J by 10 bases, and 7 bases separated the two germline ends. CDR3 protein: CAISDSREQFF. CDR3 sequence (DNA): TGTGCCATCAGTGACTCAAGAGAGCAGTTCTTC.

A few counts support this clonotype. J is TRBJ2-7 and V is TRBV5-1; TRBD1 agrees at 8 bases. The CDR3 length is 14 residues. V shed 1 base and J 7 bases; nucleotides not matched to a gene: 7. Germline V lookup: CDR1 SGHRS, CDR2 YFSETQ. The CDR3 spells CASSLPGQAREQYF. The CDR3 DNA follows: TGCGCCAGCAGCTTGCCGGGACAGGCGAGGGAGCAGTACTTC.

This clonotype was observed at least ten times. This chain connects TRBV12-3 or TRBV12-4 to TRBJ1-5; D unclear. Trimming cost V 6 bases and J 4 bases, with 10 bases left between them. The CDR3 is 13 residues long. The CDR3 protein is CASSSDLNQPQHF. CDR3 DNA: TGTGCCAGCAGCTCGGACCTAAATCAGCCCCAGCATTTT.

This chain joins TRBV12-3 or TRBV12-4 and TRBJ1-1; TRBD1 aligns across 10 bases. Germline trimming cut 7 bases from V and 5 bases from J; bases unmatched to any gene: 10. The CDR3 runs 15 residues. The CDR3 DNA reads as TGTGCCAGCAACTACGACAGGGGGCGAAGTACTGAAGCTTTCTTT. Protein sequence: CASNYDRGRSTEAFF.

The chain links TRBV20-1 to TRBJ2-3; 10 bases agree with TRBD2. Germline trimming cut 6 bases from V and 5 bases from J; bases unmatched to any gene: 11. CDR1 and CDR2 (germline): DFQATT, SNEGSKA (reference sequence). The CDR3 has 15 residues. The CDR3 loop reads CSARNSGGAGDTQYF. CDR3 DNA sequence: TGCAGTGCACGGAACAGCGGGGGGGCCGGAGATACGCAGTATTTT.

This clonotype was found a few times. The chain employs TRBV20-1 and TRBJ2-5; D ambiguous. The length of the CDR3 is 12 residues. Germline V CDR1 and CDR2: DFQATT, SNEGSKA (reference sequence). V was trimmed by 2 bases and J by 3 bases, leaving 7 bases between them. For the CDR3, the DNA is TGCAGTGCTAGAAGGCTAGAAGAGACCCAGTACTTC. Protein: CSARRLEETQYF.

This clonotype has a count of ten or more. The chain is built from TRBV10-3 and TRBJ2-7; 7 bases line up with TRBD2. The CDR3 loop spans 11 amino acids. Per germline, CDR1 ENHRY and CDR2 SYGVKD. V gave up 8 bases and J gave up 5 bases; unmatched junction bases: 3. CDR3 in DNA: TGTGCCATCGGGGGGGGAAACGAGCAGTACTTC. Translating it yields CAIGGGNEQYF.

This clonotype was seen at least ten times. The CDR3 DNA reads TGTGCCAGCAGTGTGCTTAGCGGGGACGCCAATGAGCAGTTCTTC. Protein: CASSVLSGDANEQFF. The chain recombines TRBV25-1 with TRBJ2-1, with 8 bases that match TRBD2. The V and J ends lost 4 bases and 6 bases, in that order; junction bases with no gene match: 8. The germline gives CDR1 MGHDK, CDR2 SYGVNS. CDR3 length: 15 amino acids.